These T cell receptor beta chains were read from a single sample in a study of T cells in Graves' hyperthyroidism and ophthalmopathy. TCRdb analysed the multiplex PCR reads with MiXCR anew, one entry per CDR3 protein. Here the sample spans over 400,000 distinct CDR3 sequences, 22% being singletons. Specimen: blood. The origin of the receptors is an older woman with Graves' ophthalmopathy. Each CDR3 is given with its conserved first and last residue. D genes are given only for firm matches. Clone size appears in some rows only: once, few, many, or a class for an expanded clone.

>TRBJ1-1|.|12|TRBV29-1|many
CSVQLLGTEAFF
TGCAGCGTTCAACTTTTGGGCACTGAAGCTTTCTTT
>TRBJ2-3|TRBD2|14|TRBV12-3/TRBV12-4|.
CASSASGGADRQYF
TGTGCCAGCAGCGCCTCGGGGGGGGCGGATCGGCAGTATTTT
>TRBJ2-3|.|12|TRBV11-2|many
CASSYTPDTQYF
TGTGCCAGCAGCTACACCCCAGATACGCAGTATTTT
>TRBJ1-1|TRBD1|13|TRBV29-1|.
CSAGGQANTEAFF
TGCAGCGCAGGGGGACAGGCGAACACTGAAGCTTTCTTT
>TRBJ1-2|TRBD1|14|TRBV12-3/TRBV12-4|.
CASSFRDRNYGYTF
TGTGCCAGCAGTTTTAGGGACAGGAACTATGGCTACACCTTC
>TRBJ2-4|.|14|TRBV7-9|few
CASSLKGRGNIQYF
TGTGCCAGCAGCCTCAAAGGGCGCGGGAACATTCAGTACTTC
>TRBJ1-1|.|15|TRBV18|.
CASSPSYDLVTEAFF
TGTGCCAGCTCACCCTCCTACGATCTCGTCACTGAAGCTTTCTTT
>TRBJ1-2|.|15|TRBV30|.
CAWSRDTRANYGYTF
TGTGCCTGGAGCCGGGACACTAGAGCTAACTATGGCTACACCTTC
>TRBJ2-2|TRBD2|15|TRBV2|many
CASRRLAGDTGELFF
TGTGCCAGCAGACGACTAGCGGGAGACACCGGGGAGCTGTTTTTT
>TRBJ1-2|.|16|TRBV6-1|few
CASSEGGPGSFYGYTF
TGTGCCAGCAGTGAAGGAGGGCCAGGGAGCTTCTATGGCTACACCTTC
>TRBJ2-3|TRBD2|17|TRBV12-3/TRBV12-4|many
CASSTPLGGSPTDTQYF
TGTGCCAGCAGTACCCCCCTTGGCGGGAGTCCCACAGATACGCAGTATTTT
>TRBJ2-7|.|15|TRBV6-1|.
CASSDRTMSAYEQYF
TGTGCCAGCAGTGATAGGACGATGTCGGCCTACGAGCAGTACTTC
>TRBJ2-2|.|18|TRBV4-1|.
CASSQDRQVQDYTGELFF
TGCGCCAGCAGCCAAGACCGGCAGGTACAGGACTACACCGGGGAGCTGTTTTTT
>TRBJ1-2|.|12|TRBV10-2|.
CASKTDSYGYTF
TGCGCCAGCAAGACGGACAGCTATGGCTACACCTTC
>TRBJ2-7|.|11|TRBV4-1|.
CASSHYNEQYF
TGCGCCAGCAGCCATTACAACGAGCAGTACTTC
>TRBJ2-5|.|14|TRBV28|many
CASSPLWFEETQYF
TGTGCCAGCAGTCCCCTATGGTTCGAAGAGACCCAGTACTTC
>TRBJ2-3|.|15|TRBV9|.
CASSSDQKSLDTQYF
TGTGCCAGCAGCTCCGACCAAAAATCGTTAGATACGCAGTATTTT
>TRBJ1-5|.|19|TRBV28|many
CASSLGPSVGRGGNQPQHF
TGTGCCAGCAGTTTAGGCCCCTCAGTGGGCCGGGGGGGCAATCAGCCCCAGCATTTT
>TRBJ2-1|.|13|TRBV12-3/TRBV12-4|many
CASTRLESHEQFF
TGTGCCAGCACGAGACTAGAAAGCCATGAGCAGTTCTTC
>TRBJ2-1|.|15|TRBV3-1|many
CASSIQAGAYNEQFF
TGTGCCAGCAGCATACAAGCCGGCGCCTACAATGAGCAGTTCTTC
>TRBJ2-4|.|15|TRBV2|many
CASSEATTAKNIQYF
TGTGCCAGCAGTGAGGCAACTACCGCCAAAAACATTCAGTACTTC
>TRBJ1-5|TRBD1|15|TRBV10-3|few
CASTGTGGSSQPQHF
TGTGCCAGTACGGGGACAGGGGGCTCGAGTCAGCCCCAGCATTTT
>TRBJ2-3|.|16|TRBV13|.
CASRNQDWGTTDTQYF
TGTGCCAGCAGAAATCAGGACTGGGGAACCACAGATACGCAGTATTTT
>TRBJ2-1|TRBD2|18|TRBV6-5|few
CASSYTMGGGSSYNEQFF
TGTGCCAGCAGTTACACCATGGGCGGGGGTAGCTCCTACAATGAGCAGTTCTTC
>TRBJ2-3|.|16|TRBV4-1|.
CASSQVYGANTDTQYF
TGCGCCAGCAGTCAAGTTTACGGGGCGAACACAGATACGCAGTATTTT
>TRBJ2-3|.|14|TRBV12-3/TRBV12-4|few
CASSLGVGTDTQYF
TGTGCCAGCAGTCTAGGCGTAGGCACAGATACGCAGTATTTT
>TRBJ1-5|.|12|TRBV20-1|few
CSASNEAEPQHF
TGCAGTGCTTCCAACGAGGCGGAGCCCCAGCATTTT
>TRBJ2-1|TRBD1|18|TRBV27|few
CASKPGQGFRKSYNEQFF
TGTGCCAGCAAACCGGGACAGGGCTTCAGAAAATCCTACAATGAGCAGTTCTTC
>TRBJ2-1|.|17|TRBV28|few
CASSLEARRANNNEQFF
TGTGCCAGCAGTTTAGAGGCGAGGCGGGCCAACAACAATGAGCAGTTCTTC
>TRBJ1-3|.|13|TRBV29-1|.
CSVARASGNTIYF
TGCAGCGTTGCCAGGGCCTCTGGAAACACCATATATTTT
>TRBJ2-5|.|15|TRBV25-1|few
CASRGPGPVLGTQYF
TGTGCCAGCAGAGGTCCGGGACCCGTTCTCGGGACCCAGTACTTC
>TRBJ2-7|TRBD2|14|TRBV28|many
CASSRTRTGYEQYF
TGTGCCAGCAGCCGGACTAGGACGGGGTACGAGCAGTACTTC
>TRBJ1-4|.|16|TRBV12-3/TRBV12-4|many
CASSFGQAGTNEKLFF
TGTGCCAGCAGTTTCGGGCAGGCGGGGACTAATGAAAAACTGTTTTTT
>TRBJ2-3|.|15|TRBV9|.
CASSVRDLAADTQYF
TGTGCCAGCAGCGTAAGGGACCTAGCAGCTGATACGCAGTATTTT
>TRBJ1-1|TRBD1|14|TRBV2|.
CASPQAGGYTEAFF
TGTGCCAGCCCCCAGGCAGGGGGTTACACTGAAGCTTTCTTT
>TRBJ2-7|TRBD1|14|TRBV12-3/TRBV12-4|many
CASSHGTENDEQYF
TGTGCCAGCAGTCACGGGACAGAGAACGACGAGCAGTACTTC